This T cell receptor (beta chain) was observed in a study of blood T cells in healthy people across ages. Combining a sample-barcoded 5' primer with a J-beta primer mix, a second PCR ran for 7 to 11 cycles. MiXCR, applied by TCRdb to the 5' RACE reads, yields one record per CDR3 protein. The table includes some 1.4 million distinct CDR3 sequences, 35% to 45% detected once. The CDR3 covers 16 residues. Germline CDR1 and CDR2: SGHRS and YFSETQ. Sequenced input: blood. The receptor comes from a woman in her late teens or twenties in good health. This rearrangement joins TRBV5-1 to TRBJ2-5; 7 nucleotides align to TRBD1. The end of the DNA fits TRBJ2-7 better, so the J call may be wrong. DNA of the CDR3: TGCGCCAGCAGCTTGGCTCCCCCGAGACAGGGCTACGAGCAGTACTTC. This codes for CASSLAPPRQGYEQYF.